One and the same sample provided the 8 T cell receptor beta chains below, sequenced in a study of shared clonotypes between healthy human individuals. Using immunoSEQ multiplex PCR, the repertoire was profiled, and TCRdb retains in-frame clones only, with some absent. The top ten hold 8.5% to 12% of the sample, which has around 200,000 clones, about 68% seen once. Input material: memory CD4+ T cells sorted from blood. Subset in this sample: CD45RA-negative fraction. These receptors were taken from a man aged 30 to 45 in good health.

This chain links TRBV5-1 with TRBJ2-7; D call uncertain. Trimming left V 2 bases short and J 5 bases short, with 8 bases between. This CDR3 region has 12 residues. Germline CDR1 and CDR2: SGHRS and YFSETQ. The CDR3 nucleotides read TGCGCCAGCAGCTTACCCGCGGACGAGCAGTACTTC. It specifies CASSLPADEQYF. The full variable domain, completed using reference TRBV5-1 and TRBJ2-7, is KAGVTQTPRYLIKTRGQQVTLSCSPISGHRSVSWYQQTPGQGLQFLFEYFSETQRNKGNFPGRFSGRQFSNSRSEMNVSTLELGDSALYLCASSLPADEQYFGPGTRLTVT.

The V and J genes are TRBV11-2 and TRBJ2-7; D gene ambiguous. Germline V gives CDR1 SGHAT, CDR2 FQNNGV. V shed 5 bases and J shed 4 bases, with 12 bases lying between them. CDR3 length: 13 residues. CDR3 amino acids: CASSNRIQYEQYF. The CDR3 nucleotides are TGTGCCAGCAGCAATCGCATACAGTACGAGCAGTACTTC.

The chain joins TRBV28 to TRBJ2-3; D uncertain. The V end lost 6 bases, the J end lost 14 bases, and 18 bases lay between the germline ends. The V gene's germline CDR1 is MDHEN and CDR2 SYDVKM. CDR3 length equals 12 residues. The CDR3 reads CASRSGQALRYF. The DNA for the CDR3 is TGTGCCAGCAGGTCAGGTCAGGCCCTTAGGTATTTT.

This clone has just a few counts. V and J are TRBV6-6 and TRBJ2-5; D is undetermined. The CDR3 has 14 residues. Per germline, CDR1 MNHNY and CDR2 SVGAGI (reference sequence). Deletions cut 0 bases from V and 1 base from J, with 6 bases between. The CDR3 bases are TGTGCCAGCAGTTACTCGATCAGCCAAGAGACCCAGTACTTC. As protein: CASSYSISQETQYF.

The chain employs TRBV5-1 and TRBJ1-5; 7 nucleotides agree with TRBD1. The CDR3 has 14 residues. Germline loops: CDR1 SGHRS, CDR2 YFSETQ. V dropped 2 bases and J dropped 6; count of bases not matched to a gene: 5. CDR3 coding DNA: TGCGCCAGCAGCTTTGGGGCAGGGGGTCAGCCCCAGCATTTT. Translation gives CASSFGAGGQPQHF.

This chain joins TRBV5-1 and TRBJ1-2; D is undetermined. The germline V and J ends were trimmed by 0 bases and 5 bases, with 8 bases remaining between them. The CDR3 covers 13 residues. The germline CDR1 and CDR2 sequences are SGHRS and YFSETQ. CDR3 coding DNA: TGCGCCAGCAGCTTGGGGTTGGGTTATGGCTACACCTTC. It translates to CASSLGLGYGYTF.

V is TRBV5-6 and J is TRBJ2-7; D unresolved. The CDR3 covers 12 residues. Germline loops: CDR1 SGHDT, CDR2 YYEEEE. V was pared by 1 base and J by 3 bases, with 5 bases between. The CDR3: CASSLPGYEQYF. The CDR3 region has the DNA TGTGCCAGCAGCTTGCCTGGCTACGAGCAGTACTTC.

The chain has TRBV7-2 and TRBJ1-5; D gene ambiguous. V lost 1 base and J 3 bases, leaving 10 bases between the germline ends. The germline CDR1 and CDR2 sequences are SGHTA and FQGNSA. This CDR3 is 15 amino acids long. The CDR3 DNA follows: TGTGCCAGCAGCTTAGTGAGCATAAACAATCAGCCCCAGCATTTT. Its protein is CASSLVSINNQPQHF.